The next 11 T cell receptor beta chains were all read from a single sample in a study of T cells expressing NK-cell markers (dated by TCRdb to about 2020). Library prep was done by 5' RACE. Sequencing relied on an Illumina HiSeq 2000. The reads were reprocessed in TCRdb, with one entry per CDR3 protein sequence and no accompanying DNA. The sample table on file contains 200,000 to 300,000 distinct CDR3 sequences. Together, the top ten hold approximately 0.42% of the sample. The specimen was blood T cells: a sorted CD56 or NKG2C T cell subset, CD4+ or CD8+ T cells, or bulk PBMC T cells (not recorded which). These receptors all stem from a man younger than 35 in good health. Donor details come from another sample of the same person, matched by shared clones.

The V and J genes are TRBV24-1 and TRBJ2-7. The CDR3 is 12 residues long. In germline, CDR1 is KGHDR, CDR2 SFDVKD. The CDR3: CATSVDVGEQYF.

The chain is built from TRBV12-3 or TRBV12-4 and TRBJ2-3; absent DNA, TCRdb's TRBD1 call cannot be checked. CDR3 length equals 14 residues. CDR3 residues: CASSLGGGTDTQYF.

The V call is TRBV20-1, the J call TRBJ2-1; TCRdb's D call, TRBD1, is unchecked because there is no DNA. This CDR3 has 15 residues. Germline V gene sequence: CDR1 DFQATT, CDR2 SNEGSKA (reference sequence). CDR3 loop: CSANGRDPARNEQFF.

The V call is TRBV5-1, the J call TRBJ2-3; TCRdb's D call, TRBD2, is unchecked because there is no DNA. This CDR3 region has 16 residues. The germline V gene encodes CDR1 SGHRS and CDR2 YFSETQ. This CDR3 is CASSLLAGVAPDTQYF. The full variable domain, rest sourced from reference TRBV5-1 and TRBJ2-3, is KAGVTQTPRYLIKTRGQQVTLSCSPISGHRSVSWYQQTPGQGLQFLFEYFSETQRNKGNFPGRFSGRQFSNSRSEMNVSTLELGDSALYLCASSLLAGVAPDTQYFGPGTRLTVL.

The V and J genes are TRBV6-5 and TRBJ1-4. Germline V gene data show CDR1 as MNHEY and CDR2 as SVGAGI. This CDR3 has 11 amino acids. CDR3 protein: CASREGEKLFF.

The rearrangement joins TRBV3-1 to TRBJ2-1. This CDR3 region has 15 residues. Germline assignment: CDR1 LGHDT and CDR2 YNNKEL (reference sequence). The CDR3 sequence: CASSQVSSGDNEQFF.

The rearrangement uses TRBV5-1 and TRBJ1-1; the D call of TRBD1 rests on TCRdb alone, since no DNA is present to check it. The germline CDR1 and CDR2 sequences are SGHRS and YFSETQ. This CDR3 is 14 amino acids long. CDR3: CASRSQGVGTEAFF.

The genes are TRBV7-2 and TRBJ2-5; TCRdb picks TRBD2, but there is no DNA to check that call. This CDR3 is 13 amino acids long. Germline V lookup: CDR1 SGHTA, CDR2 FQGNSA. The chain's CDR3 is CASSLNWRETQYF.

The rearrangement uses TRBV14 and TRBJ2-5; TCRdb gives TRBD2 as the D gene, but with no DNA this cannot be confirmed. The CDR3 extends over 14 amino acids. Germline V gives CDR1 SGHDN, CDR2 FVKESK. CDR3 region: CASSQERTQETQYF.

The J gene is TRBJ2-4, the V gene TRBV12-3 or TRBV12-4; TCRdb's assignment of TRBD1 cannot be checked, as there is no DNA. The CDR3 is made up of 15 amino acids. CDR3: CASSSQDRGRNIQYF.

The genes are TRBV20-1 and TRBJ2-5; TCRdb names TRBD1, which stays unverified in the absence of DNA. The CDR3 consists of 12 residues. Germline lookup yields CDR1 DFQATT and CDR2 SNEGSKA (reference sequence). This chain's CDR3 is CSATPFGETQYF.